A selection of T cell receptor beta chains follows, all from one sample in a study of blood T cell repertoires in COVID-19. Clones were sequenced by immunoSEQ multiplex PCR, and TCRdb holds only the in-frame ones, with some missing. The profile shows more than 300,000 clones, approximately 90% of them singletons. What was sequenced was peripheral blood. The receptors stem from a woman under 40 with COVID-19, enrolled during active disease. Each CDR3 is given with its conserved first and last residue. D genes are given only for firm matches. Only part of the rows carry a size: once, few, many, or a class if the clone is expanded.

d_gene | j_gene | len | abundance | v_gene | CDR3nt | CDR3aa
- | TRBJ1-2 | 15 | - | TRBV2 | TGTGCCAGCAGTGAAGGGCAGGCCGGTTGGGGCGGCTACACCTTC | CASSEGQAGWGGYTF
- | TRBJ2-1 | 16 | - | TRBV11-2 | TGTGCCAGCAGCTTAGATCCGGGACACTTTAACAATGAGCAGTTCTTC | CASSLDPGHFNNEQFF
TRBD1 | TRBJ1-5 | 12 | - | TRBV2 | TGTGCCAGCAGTGAAGGGGCGGGACAGGGGCATTTT | CASSEGAGQGHF
- | TRBJ2-1 | 16 | - | TRBV14 | TGTGCCAGCAGCCAAGACGACGGGATAGCCTACAATGAGCAGTTCTTC | CASSQDDGIAYNEQFF
- | TRBJ1-6 | 13 | - | TRBV11-3 | TGTGCCAGCAGCCACGGGAGTCTCGCACCCCTCCACTTT | CASSHGSLAPLHF
- | TRBJ2-1 | 14 | many | TRBV7-9 | TGTGCCAGCAGCTTAGTGGTCGAGGGGGATGAGCAGTTCTTC | CASSLVVEGDEQFF
- | TRBJ2-2 | 12 | - | TRBV2 | TGTGCCAGCACCGCAGGGTCCGGGGAGCTGTTTTTT | CASTAGSGELFF
- | TRBJ1-2 | 13 | - | TRBV27 | TGTGCCAGCGGTCCTCAGGGGATCTATGGCTACACCTTC | CASGPQGIYGYTF
- | TRBJ1-2 | 15 | once | TRBV25-1 | TGTGCCAGCAGCCTTGGGACTCCCAAAGCCTATGGCTACACCTTC | CASSLGTPKAYGYTF
- | TRBJ1-3 | 16 | - | TRBV19 | TGTGCCAGTTTGGGCAGGGGCCGCGGCTCTGGAAACACCATATATTTT | CASLGRGRGSGNTIYF
- | TRBJ1-1 | 15 | - | TRBV5-1 | TGCGCCAGCAGCTTGATCGGCCTAGGGGTCCCTGAAGCTTTCTTT | CASSLIGLGVPEAFF
- | TRBJ1-1 | 15 | - | TRBV28 | TGTGCCAGCAGTTACCCACATCTCGACAGCTTTGGGGCTTTCTTT | CASSYPHLDSFGAFF
TRBD1 | TRBJ1-6 | 14 | - | TRBV20-1 | TGCAGTGCTAGTTCGACAGGGCGACTCTCACCCCTCCACTTT | CSASSTGRLSPLHF
- | TRBJ2-1 | 17 | - | TRBV6-1 | TGTGCCAGCAGTGAAGAGGGTGGGGGGGCTTCCTACAATGAGCAGTTCTTC | CASSEEGGGASYNEQFF
TRBD1 | TRBJ1-5 | 15 | - | TRBV6-1 | TGTGCCAGCAGTTCCCGACAGGGAAGGAATCAGCCCCAGCATTTT | CASSSRQGRNQPQHF
- | TRBJ1-2 | 14 | - | TRBV3-1/TRBV3-2 | TGTGCCAGCAGCCCCTCCCCGGCGGTCTATGGCTACACCTTC | CASSPSPAVYGYTF
- | TRBJ1-6 | 17 | - | TRBV3-1/TRBV3-2 | TGTGCCAGCAGCCAAGAAAGAGGGGGTTTAATTAATTCACCCCTCCACTTT | CASSQERGGLINSPLHF
- | TRBJ2-2 | 15 | - | TRBV5-1 | TGCGCCAGCAGCTTGGTAACGTCGGGATCGGGGGAGCTGTTTTTT | CASSLVTSGSGELFF
TRBD2 | TRBJ2-7 | 14 | - | TRBV19 | TGTGCCAGTAACCAGGGAGGACTAGCCTACGAGCAGTACTTC | CASNQGGLAYEQYF
TRBD1 | TRBJ1-5 | 15 | - | TRBV7-2 | TGTGCCAGCAGCTCCCGGGCAGGGGGAGATCAGCCCCAGCATTTT | CASSSRAGGDQPQHF
- | TRBJ1-1 | 14 | - | TRBV5-5 | TGTGCCAGCAGCTTGGCTGGCATGAACACTGAAGCTTTCTTT | CASSLAGMNTEAFF
- | TRBJ1-1 | 15 | once | TRBV5-1 | TGCGCCAGCAGCTTGGTTGAGGGCGTGAACACTGAAGCTTTCTTT | CASSLVEGVNTEAFF